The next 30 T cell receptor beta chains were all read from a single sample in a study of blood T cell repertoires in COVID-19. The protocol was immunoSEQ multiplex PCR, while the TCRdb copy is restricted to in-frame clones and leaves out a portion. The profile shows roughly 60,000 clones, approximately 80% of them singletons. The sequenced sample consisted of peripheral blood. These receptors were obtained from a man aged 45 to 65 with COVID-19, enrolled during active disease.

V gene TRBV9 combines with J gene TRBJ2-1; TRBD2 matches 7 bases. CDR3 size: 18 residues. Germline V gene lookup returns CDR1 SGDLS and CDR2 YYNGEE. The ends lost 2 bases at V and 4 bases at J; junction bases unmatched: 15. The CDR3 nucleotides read TGTGCCAGCAGCGTGGAATTGGCGTTGAGCGGGACTTACAATGAGCAGTTCTTC. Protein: CASSVELALSGTYNEQFF.

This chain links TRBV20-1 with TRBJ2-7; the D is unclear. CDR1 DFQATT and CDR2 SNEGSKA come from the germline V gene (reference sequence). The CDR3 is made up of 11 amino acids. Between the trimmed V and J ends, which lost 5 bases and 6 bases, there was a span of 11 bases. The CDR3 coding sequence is TGCAGTGCTCTATTACAGAGCGAGCAGTACTTC. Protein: CSALLQSEQYF.

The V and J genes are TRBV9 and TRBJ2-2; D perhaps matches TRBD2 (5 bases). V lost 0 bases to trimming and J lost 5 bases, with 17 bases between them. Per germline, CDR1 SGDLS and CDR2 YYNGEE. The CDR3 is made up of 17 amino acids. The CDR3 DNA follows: TGTGCCAGCAGCGTAGGGATTAGTGGGAGAGGGACCGGGGAGCTGTTTTTT. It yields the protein CASSVGISGRGTGELFF. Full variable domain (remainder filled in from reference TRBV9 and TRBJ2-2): DSGVTQTPKHLITATGQRVTLRCSPRSGDLSVYWYQQSLDQGLQFLIQYYNGEERAKGNILERFSAQQFPDLHSELNLSSLELGDSALYFCASSVGISGRGTGELFFGEGSRLTVL.

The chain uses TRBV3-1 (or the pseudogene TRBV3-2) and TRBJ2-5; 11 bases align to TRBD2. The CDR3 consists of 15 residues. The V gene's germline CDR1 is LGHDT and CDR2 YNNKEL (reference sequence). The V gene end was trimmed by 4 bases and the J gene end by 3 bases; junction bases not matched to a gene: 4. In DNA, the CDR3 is TGTGCCAGCAGCCTTCGGGGACTAGCGGAAGAGACCCAGTACTTC. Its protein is CASSLRGLAEETQYF.

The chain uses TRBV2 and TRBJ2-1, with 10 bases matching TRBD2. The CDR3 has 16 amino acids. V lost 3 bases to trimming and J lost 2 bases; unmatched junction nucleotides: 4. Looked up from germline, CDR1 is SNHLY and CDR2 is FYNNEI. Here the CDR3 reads CASSESLAGAYNEQFF. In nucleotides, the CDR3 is TGTGCCAGCAGTGAGAGTCTAGCGGGAGCCTACAATGAGCAGTTCTTC.

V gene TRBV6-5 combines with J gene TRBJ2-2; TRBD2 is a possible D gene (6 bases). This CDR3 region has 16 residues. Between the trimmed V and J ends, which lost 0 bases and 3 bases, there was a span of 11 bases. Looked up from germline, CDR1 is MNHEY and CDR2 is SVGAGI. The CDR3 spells CASSYSGGRDTGELFF. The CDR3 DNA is TGTGCCAGCAGTTACTCGGGGGGTAGGGACACCGGGGAGCTGTTTTTT.

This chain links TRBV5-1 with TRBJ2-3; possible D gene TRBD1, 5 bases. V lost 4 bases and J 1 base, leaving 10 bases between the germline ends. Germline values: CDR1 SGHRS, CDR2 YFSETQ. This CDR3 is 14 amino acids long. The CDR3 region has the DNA TGCGCCAGCAGCAGGACACTCCGCACAGATACGCAGTATTTT. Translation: CASSRTLRTDTQYF.

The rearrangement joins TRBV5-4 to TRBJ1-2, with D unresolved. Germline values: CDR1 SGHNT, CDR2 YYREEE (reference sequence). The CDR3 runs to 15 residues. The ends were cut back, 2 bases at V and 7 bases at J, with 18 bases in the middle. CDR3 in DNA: TGTGCCAGCAGCTTTATATCTGGGGTTGAGGGTGGCTACACCTTC. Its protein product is CASSFISGVEGGYTF.

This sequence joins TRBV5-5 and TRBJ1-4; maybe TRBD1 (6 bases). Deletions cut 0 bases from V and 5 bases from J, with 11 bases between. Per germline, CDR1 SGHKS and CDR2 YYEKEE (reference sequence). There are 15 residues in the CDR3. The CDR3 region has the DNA TGTGCCAGCAGCTTGGATGGGACATTCAATGAAAAACTGTTTTTT. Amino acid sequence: CASSLDGTFNEKLFF.

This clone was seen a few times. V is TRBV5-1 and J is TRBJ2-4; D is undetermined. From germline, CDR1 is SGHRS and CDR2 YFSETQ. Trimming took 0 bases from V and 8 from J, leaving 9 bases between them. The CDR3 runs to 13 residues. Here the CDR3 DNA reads TGCGCCAGCAGCTTGGCGTACCGGGACATTCAGTACTTC. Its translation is CASSLAYRDIQYF.

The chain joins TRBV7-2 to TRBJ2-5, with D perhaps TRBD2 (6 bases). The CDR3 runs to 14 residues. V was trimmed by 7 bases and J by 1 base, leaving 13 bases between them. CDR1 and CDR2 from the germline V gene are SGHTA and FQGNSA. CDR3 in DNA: TGTGCCAGCAAGGTTCTAGCGACCCAAGAGACCCAGTACTTC. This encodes CASKVLATQETQYF.

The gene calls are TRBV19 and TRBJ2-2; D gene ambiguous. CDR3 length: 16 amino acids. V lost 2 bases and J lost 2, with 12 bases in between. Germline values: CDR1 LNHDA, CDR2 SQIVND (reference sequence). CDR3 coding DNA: TGTGCCAGTAGTATAACGCGGCAGACTAACACCGGGGAGCTGTTTTTT. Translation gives CASSITRQTNTGELFF.

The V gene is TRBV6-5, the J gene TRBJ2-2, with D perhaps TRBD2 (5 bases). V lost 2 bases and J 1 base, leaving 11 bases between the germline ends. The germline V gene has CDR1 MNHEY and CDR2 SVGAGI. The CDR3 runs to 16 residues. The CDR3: CASSYDGLMNTGELFF. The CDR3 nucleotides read TGTGCCAGCAGTTACGATGGACTCATGAACACCGGGGAGCTGTTTTTT.

The CDR3 DNA reads TGTGCCAGTAGCCCCGACAGACAAGAGACCCAGTACTTC. Its translation is CASSPDRQETQYF. The chain combines TRBV19 with TRBJ2-5, with D possibly TRBD1 on 5 matching bases. Germline V CDR1 and CDR2: LNHDA, SQIVND (reference sequence). The V and J ends lost 6 bases and 2 bases respectively, with 10 bases between them. This CDR3 has 13 amino acids.

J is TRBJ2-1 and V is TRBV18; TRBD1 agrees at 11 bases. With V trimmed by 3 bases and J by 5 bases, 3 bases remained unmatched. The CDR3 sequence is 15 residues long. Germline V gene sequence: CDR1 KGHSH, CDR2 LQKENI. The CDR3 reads CASSPPDRGHNEQFF. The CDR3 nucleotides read TGTGCCAGCTCACCCCCGGACAGGGGGCACAATGAGCAGTTCTTC.

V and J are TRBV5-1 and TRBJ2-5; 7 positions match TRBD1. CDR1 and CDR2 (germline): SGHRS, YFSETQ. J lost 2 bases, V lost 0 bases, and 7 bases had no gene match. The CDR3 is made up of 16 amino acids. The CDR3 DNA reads TGCGCCAGCAGCTTGGCCGGGACAGCACAACAAGAGACCCAGTACTTC. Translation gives CASSLAGTAQQETQYF.

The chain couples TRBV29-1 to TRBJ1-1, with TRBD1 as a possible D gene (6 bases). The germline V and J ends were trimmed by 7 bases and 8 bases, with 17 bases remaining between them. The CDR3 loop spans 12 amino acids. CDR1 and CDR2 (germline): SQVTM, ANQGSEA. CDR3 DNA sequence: TGCAGCGGCTACGAGGGGGGGTCCGAAGCTTTCTTT. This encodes CSGYEGGSEAFF.

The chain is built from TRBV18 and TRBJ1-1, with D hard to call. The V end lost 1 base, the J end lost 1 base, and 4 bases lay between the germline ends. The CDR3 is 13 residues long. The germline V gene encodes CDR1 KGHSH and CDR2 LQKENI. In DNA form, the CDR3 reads TGTGCCAGCTCACCACAGCCGAACACTGAAGCTTTCTTT. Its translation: CASSPQPNTEAFF.

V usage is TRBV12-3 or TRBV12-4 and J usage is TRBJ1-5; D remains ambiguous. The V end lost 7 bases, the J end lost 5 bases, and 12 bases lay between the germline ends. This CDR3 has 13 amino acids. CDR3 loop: CASTTLGDQPQHF. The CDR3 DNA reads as TGTGCCAGCACCACTTTAGGAGATCAGCCCCAGCATTTT.

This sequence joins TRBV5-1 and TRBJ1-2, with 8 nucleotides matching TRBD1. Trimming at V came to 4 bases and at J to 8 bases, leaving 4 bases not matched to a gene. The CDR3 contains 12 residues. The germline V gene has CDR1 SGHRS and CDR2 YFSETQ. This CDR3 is CASSEGQDGYTF. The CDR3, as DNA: TGCGCCAGCAGCGAGGGACAGGACGGCTACACCTTC.

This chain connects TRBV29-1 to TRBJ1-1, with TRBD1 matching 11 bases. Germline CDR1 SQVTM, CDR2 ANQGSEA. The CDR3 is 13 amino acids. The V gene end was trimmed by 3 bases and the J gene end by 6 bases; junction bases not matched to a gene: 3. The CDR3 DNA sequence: TGCAGCGTTGACCGGGACAGGGGGTCTGAAGCTTTCTTT. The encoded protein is CSVDRDRGSEAFF.

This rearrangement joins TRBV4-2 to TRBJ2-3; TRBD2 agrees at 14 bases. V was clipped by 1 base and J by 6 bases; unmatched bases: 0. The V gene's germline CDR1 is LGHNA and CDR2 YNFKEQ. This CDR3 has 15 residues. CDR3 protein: CASSQGTSGGDTQYF. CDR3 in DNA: TGTGCCAGCAGCCAAGGGACTAGCGGGGGGGATACGCAGTATTTT.

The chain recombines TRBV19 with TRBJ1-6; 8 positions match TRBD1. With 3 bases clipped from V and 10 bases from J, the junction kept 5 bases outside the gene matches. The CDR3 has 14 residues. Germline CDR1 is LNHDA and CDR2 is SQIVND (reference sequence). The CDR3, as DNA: TGTGCCAGTAGTATCGACAGGGGAGAGTCACCCCTCCACTTT. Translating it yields CASSIDRGESPLHF.

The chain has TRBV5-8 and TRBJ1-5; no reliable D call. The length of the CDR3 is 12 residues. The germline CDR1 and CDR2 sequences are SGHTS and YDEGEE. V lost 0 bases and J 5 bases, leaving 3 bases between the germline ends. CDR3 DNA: TGTGCCAGCAGCTTGGCCTATCAGCCCCAGCATTTT. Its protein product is CASSLAYQPQHF.

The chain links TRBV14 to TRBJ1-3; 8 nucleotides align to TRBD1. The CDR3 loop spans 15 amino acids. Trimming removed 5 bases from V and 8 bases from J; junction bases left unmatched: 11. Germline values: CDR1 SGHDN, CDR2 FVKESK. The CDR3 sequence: CASSLTGGLSHTIYF. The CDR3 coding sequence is TGTGCCAGCAGCTTAACAGGGGGACTAAGCCACACCATATATTTT. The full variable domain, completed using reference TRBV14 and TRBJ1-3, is EAGVTQFPSHSVIEKGQTVTLRCDPISGHDNLYWYRRVMGKEIKFLLHFVKESKQDESGMPNNRFLAERTGGTYSTLKVQPAELEDSGVYFCASSLTGGLSHTIYFGEGSWLTVV.

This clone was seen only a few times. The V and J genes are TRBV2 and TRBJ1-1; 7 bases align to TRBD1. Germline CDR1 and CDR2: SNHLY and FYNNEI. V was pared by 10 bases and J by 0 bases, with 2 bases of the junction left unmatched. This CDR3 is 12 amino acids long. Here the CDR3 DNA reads TGTGCCAACAGGGGAGTGAACACTGAAGCTTTCTTT. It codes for CANRGVNTEAFF.

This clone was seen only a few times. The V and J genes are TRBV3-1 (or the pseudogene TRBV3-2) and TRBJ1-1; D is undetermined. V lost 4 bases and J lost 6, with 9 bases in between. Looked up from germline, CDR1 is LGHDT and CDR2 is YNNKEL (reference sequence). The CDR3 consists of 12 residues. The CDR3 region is CASSPGVAEAFF. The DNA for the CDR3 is TGTGCCAGCAGCCCGGGTGTGGCTGAAGCTTTCTTT.

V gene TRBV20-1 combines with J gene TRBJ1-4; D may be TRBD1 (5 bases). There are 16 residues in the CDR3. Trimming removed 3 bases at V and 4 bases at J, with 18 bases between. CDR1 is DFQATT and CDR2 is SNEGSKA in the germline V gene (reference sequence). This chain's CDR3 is CSASVLGRGFNEKLFF. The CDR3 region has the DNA TGCAGTGCTAGTGTTTTGGGTAGGGGCTTTAATGAAAAACTGTTTTTT.

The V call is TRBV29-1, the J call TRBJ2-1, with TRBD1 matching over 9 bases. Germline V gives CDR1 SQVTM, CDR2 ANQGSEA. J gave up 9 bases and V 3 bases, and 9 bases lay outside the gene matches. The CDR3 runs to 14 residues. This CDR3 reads CSVEREGQGFEQFF. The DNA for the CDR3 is TGCAGCGTTGAGCGTGAGGGACAGGGCTTTGAGCAGTTCTTC.

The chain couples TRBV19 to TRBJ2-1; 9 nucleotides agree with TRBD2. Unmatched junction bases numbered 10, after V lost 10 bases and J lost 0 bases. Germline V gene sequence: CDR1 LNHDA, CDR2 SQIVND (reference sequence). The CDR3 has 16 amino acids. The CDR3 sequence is CATTQLAGDSYNEQFF. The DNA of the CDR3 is TGTGCCACTACTCAATTAGCGGGGGACTCCTACAATGAGCAGTTCTTC.